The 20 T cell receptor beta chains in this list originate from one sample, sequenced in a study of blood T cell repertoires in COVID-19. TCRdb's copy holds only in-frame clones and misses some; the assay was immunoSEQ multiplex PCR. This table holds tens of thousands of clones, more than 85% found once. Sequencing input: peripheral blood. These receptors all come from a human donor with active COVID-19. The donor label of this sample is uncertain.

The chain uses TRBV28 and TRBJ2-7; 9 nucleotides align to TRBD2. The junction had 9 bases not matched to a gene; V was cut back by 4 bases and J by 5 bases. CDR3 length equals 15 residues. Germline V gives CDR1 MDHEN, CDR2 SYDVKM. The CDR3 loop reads CASSSPAGGPDEQYF. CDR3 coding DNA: TGTGCCAGCAGTTCCCCTGCGGGAGGGCCTGACGAGCAGTACTTC.

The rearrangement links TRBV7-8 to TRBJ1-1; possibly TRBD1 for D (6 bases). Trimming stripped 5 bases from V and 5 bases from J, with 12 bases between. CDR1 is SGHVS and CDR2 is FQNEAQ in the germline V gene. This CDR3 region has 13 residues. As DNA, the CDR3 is TGTGCCAGCAGCCCAACCAGGGGTACTGAAGCTTTCTTT. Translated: CASSPTRGTEAFF.

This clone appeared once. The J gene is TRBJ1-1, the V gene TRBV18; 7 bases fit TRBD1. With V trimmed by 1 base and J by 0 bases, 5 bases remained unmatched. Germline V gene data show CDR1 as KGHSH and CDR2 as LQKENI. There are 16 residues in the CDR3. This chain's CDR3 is CASSPQGAGMNTEAFF. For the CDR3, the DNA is TGTGCCAGCTCACCACAGGGGGCGGGGATGAACACTGAAGCTTTCTTT.

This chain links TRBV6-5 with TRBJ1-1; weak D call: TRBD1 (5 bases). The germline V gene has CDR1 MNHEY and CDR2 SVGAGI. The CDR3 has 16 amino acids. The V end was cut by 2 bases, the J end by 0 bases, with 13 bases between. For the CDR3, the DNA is TGTGCCAGCAGTTACAGGGGAGGGGCACTGAACACTGAAGCTTTCTTT. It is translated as CASSYRGGALNTEAFF.

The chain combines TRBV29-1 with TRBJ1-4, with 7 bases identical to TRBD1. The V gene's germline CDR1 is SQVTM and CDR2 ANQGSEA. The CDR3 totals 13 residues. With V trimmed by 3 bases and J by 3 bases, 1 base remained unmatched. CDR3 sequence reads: CSVEGTANEKLFF. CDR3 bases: TGCAGCGTTGAGGGGACAGCTAATGAAAAACTGTTTTTT.

CDR3 sequence: CASSHTSGVRETQYF. The CDR3 nucleotides are TGTGCCAGCAGCCATACTTCGGGGGTGAGAGAGACCCAGTACTTC. The chain combines TRBV14 with TRBJ2-5; possibly TRBD2 for D (6 bases). V lost 3 bases to trimming and J lost 4 bases, with 15 bases between them. Germline assignment: CDR1 SGHDN and CDR2 FVKESK. The CDR3 sequence is 15 residues long.

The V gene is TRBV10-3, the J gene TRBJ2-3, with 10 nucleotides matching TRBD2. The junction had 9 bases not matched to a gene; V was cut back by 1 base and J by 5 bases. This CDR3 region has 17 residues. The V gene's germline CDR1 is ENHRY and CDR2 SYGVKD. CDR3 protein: CAISEFASGRAQDTQYF. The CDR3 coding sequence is TGTGCCATCAGTGAGTTTGCCAGCGGGAGGGCCCAAGATACGCAGTATTTT.

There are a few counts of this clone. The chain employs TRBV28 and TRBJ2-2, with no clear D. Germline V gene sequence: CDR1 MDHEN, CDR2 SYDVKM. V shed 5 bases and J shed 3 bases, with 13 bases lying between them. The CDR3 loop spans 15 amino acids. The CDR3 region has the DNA TGTGCCAGCAGTCCAAGAGGTCATTACACCGGGGAGCTGTTTTTT. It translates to CASSPRGHYTGELFF.

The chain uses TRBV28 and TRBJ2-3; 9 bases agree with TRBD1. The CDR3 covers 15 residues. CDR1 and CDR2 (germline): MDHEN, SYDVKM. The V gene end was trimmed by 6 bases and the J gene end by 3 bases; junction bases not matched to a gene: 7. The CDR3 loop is CASRTPGQGTDTQYF. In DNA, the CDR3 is TGTGCCAGCAGGACCCCGGGACAGGGTACAGATACGCAGTATTTT.

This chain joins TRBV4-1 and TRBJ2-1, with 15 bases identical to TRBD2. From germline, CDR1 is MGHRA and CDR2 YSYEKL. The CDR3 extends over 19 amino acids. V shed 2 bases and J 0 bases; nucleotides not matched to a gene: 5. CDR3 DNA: TGCGCCAGCAGCCAAATAGGACTAGCGGGAGGGAGCTCCTACAATGAGCAGTTCTTC. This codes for CASSQIGLAGGSSYNEQFF.

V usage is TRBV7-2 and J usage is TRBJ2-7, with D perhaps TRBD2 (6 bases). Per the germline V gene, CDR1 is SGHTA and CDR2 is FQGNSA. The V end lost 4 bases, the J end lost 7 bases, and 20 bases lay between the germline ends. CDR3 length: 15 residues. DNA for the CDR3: TGTGCCAGCAGCTCCTCCGGGACTGGGGGGTGGGAGCAGTACTTC. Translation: CASSSSGTGGWEQYF.

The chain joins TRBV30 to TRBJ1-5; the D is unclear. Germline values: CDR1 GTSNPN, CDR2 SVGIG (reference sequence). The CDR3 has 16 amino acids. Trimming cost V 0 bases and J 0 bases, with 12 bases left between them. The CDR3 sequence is CAWSVPRTYSNQPQHF. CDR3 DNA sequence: TGTGCCTGGAGTGTACCCCGAACTTATAGCAATCAGCCCCAGCATTTT.

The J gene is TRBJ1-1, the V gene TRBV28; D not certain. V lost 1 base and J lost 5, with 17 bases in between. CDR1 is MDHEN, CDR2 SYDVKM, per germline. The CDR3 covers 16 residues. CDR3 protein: CASSLLTPLRGTEAFF. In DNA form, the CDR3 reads TGTGCCAGCAGTTTATTGACCCCCTTACGGGGAACTGAAGCTTTCTTT.

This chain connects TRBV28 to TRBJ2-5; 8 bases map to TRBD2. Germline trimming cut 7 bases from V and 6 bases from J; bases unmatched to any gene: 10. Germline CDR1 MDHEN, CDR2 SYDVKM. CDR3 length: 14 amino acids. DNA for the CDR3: TGTGCCAGCAAACGTAGCGGGGAGGGTAAGACCCAGTACTTC. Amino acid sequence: CASKRSGEGKTQYF.

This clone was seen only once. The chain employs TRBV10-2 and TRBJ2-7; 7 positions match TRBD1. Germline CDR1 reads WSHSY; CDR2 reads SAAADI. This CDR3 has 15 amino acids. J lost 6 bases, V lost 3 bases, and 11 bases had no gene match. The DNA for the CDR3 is TGCGCCAGCAGTGATCACAGGGGAAGGGGTCCCGAGCAGTACTTC. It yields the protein CASSDHRGRGPEQYF.

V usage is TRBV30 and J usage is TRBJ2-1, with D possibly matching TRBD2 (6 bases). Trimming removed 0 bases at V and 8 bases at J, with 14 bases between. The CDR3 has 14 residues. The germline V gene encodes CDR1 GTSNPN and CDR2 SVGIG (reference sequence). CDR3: CAWSVRIAEDEQFF. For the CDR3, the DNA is TGTGCCTGGAGTGTAAGGATAGCGGAAGATGAGCAGTTCTTC.

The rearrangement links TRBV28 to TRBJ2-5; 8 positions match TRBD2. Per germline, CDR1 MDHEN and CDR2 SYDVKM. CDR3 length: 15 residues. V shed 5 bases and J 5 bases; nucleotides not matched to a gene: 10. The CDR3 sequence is CASSPPGLVFETQYF. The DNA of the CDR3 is TGTGCCAGCAGTCCCCCGGGACTAGTTTTCGAGACCCAGTACTTC. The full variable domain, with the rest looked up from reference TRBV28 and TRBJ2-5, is DVKVTQSSRYLVKRTGEKVFLECVQDMDHENMFWYRQDPGLGLRLIYFSYDVKMKEKGDIPEGYSVSREKKERFSLILESASTNQTSMYLCASSPPGLVFETQYFGPGTRLLVL.

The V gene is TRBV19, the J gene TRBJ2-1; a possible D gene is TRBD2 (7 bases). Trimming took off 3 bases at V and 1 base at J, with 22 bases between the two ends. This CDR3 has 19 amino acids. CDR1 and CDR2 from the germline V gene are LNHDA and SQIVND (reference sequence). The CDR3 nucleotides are TGTGCCAGTAGTATGGCCCTAAGGGGGAGGGCCGCATCCTACAATGAGCAGTTCTTC. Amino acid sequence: CASSMALRGRAASYNEQFF.

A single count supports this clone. The CDR3 nucleotides are TGTGCCAGCAGTCCGACCACAGGCGGAGAGACCCAGTACTTC. Amino acids: CASSPTTGGETQYF. The chain has TRBV27 and TRBJ2-5, with D perhaps matching TRBD1 (5 bases). V was pared by 5 bases and J by 4 bases, with 14 bases between. The CDR3 totals 14 residues. Germline assignment: CDR1 MNHEY and CDR2 SMNVEV (reference sequence).

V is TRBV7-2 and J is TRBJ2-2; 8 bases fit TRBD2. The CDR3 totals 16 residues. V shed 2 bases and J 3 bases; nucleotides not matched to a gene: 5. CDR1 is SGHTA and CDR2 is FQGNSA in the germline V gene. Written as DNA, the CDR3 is TGTGCCAGCAGCTTAAGAGCGGGAGCTGACACCGGGGAGCTGTTTTTT. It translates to CASSLRAGADTGELFF.